Sequencing of this T cell receptor (beta chain) was carried out in a study of Ad26.COV2.S vaccination and SARS-CoV-2 variants. Libraries were prepared by immunoSEQ multiplex PCR; TCRdb keeps only in-frame clonotypes and omits some of them. The sample comprises around 300,000 clones, roughly 90% of which are singletons, and just under 5% rests with the top ten. This CDR3 spans 14 amino acids. After removal of 11 bases from V and 7 bases from J, the junction contained 17 bases not matched to a gene. Per the germline V gene, CDR1 is MDHEN and CDR2 is SYDVKM. Treatment in this sample: 15 to 20 received Ad26.COV2.S at low or high dose, single or two shots; several received placebo; per-sample allocation not given. Samples were taken on day 63 after the first vaccine or placebo injection. Boston provided a donor who was an adult aged 18-55 years.

The rearrangement uses TRBV28 and TRBJ2-7; 7 bases match TRBD2. This specimen was peripheral blood, taken in a trial of Ad26.COV2.S vaccine versus placebo. This receptor was identified in a person aged 18-65 years who received the Ad26.COV2.S COVID-19 vaccine or a placebo. The CDR3 coding sequence is TGTGCCTCGACGTCGGCGGGAGAGTCGGCTGAGCAGTACTTC. It yields the protein CASTSAGESAEQYF.